This TCR beta chain was captured in a study of blood T cell repertoires in COVID-19. Study-wide context: Some COVID-19 samples were acute and others convalescent; all came from the United States, Italy and Spain.

V was clipped by 3 bases and J by 7 bases; unmatched bases: 7. Germline CDR1 DFQATT, CDR2 SNEGSKA (reference sequence). The CDR3 covers 14 residues. Profiling relied on immunoSEQ multiplex PCR, and the TCRdb table lists in-frame clones only, not all of them. This table has 250,000 or so clones, nearly 90% appearing once. Participants spanned ages roughly 18 to 95 years and resided in 20 to 30 US areas. Which cohort a participant joined came from the clinical history participants gave. Cohort 3 recovered donors had two negative PCRs, clearance, or symptom resolution. Sequencing used PBMCs or T cells enriched from blood (not recorded which). The J gene is TRBJ2-2, the V gene TRBV20-1; 8 bases map to TRBD2. This receptor was obtained from a man aged 30-40 years who had recovered from COVID-19. The CDR3 coding sequence is TGCAGTGCTAGTGGCGGGAGGAAGGACGGGGAGCTGTTTTTT. Protein product: CSASGGRKDGELFF.